The next 7 T cell receptor beta chains were all read from a single sample in a study of blood T cell repertoires in COVID-19. Clones were sequenced by immunoSEQ multiplex PCR, and TCRdb holds only the in-frame ones, with some missing. Of more than 11,000 clones listed, 83% were seen once; the top ten hold 20% to 25%. Sequencing input: peripheral blood. The receptors shown here come from a woman in her sixties with acute or convalescent COVID-19.

The chain joins TRBV9 to TRBJ2-3; the D gene is possibly TRBD2 (7 bases). Germline V lookup: CDR1 SGDLS, CDR2 YYNGEE. The CDR3 is 16 residues long. V was shortened by 0 bases and J by 0 bases, with 11 bases between the two germline ends. The CDR3 DNA follows: TGTGCCAGCAGCGTAGAGGGGGGGACTAGCACAGATACGCAGTATTTT. Amino acids: CASSVEGGTSTDTQYF.

The chain recombines TRBV3-1 (or the pseudogene TRBV3-2) with TRBJ1-5; D is ambiguous. The germline gives CDR1 LGHDT, CDR2 YNNKEL (reference sequence). The V and J ends lost 1 base and 6 bases respectively, with 13 bases between them. This CDR3 is 15 amino acids long. This chain's CDR3 is CASSQGFFGGQPQHF. As DNA, the CDR3 is TGTGCCAGCAGCCAAGGCTTTTTCGGCGGTCAGCCCCAGCATTTT.

This chain connects TRBV30 to TRBJ1-6, with D unresolved. Trimming removed 4 bases at V and 7 bases at J, with 5 bases between. The CDR3 loop spans 11 amino acids. Germline values: CDR1 GTSNPN, CDR2 SVGIG (reference sequence). The CDR3 bases are TGTGCCTGGAACAGCAATTCACCCCTCCACTTT. Protein product: CAWNSNSPLHF.

V and J are TRBV6-6 and TRBJ2-2; D call uncertain. The V and J ends lost 2 bases and 0 bases respectively, with 10 bases between them. The CDR3 loop spans 16 amino acids. Germline assignment: CDR1 MNHNY and CDR2 SVGAGI (reference sequence). The CDR3, as DNA: TGTGCCAGCAGTTACGATCGAGCCCCGAACACCGGGGAGCTGTTTTTT. It specifies CASSYDRAPNTGELFF.

The chain is built from TRBV5-5 and TRBJ2-2, with no clear D. Germline CDR1 is SGHKS and CDR2 is YYEKEE (reference sequence). The V and J ends lost 0 bases and 1 base respectively, with 13 bases between them. The CDR3 is 17 amino acids. CDR3 bases: TGTGCCAGCAGCTTGGATAGAGTGGGCAAGAACACCGGGGAGCTGTTTTTT. Amino acids: CASSLDRVGKNTGELFF. Full variable domain (missing parts from reference TRBV5-5 and TRBJ2-2): DAGVTQSPTHLIKTRGQQVTLRCSPISGHKSVSWYQQVLGQGPQFIFQYYEKEERGRGNFPDRFSARQFPNYSSELNVNALLLGDSALYLCASSLDRVGKNTGELFFGEGSRLTVL.

The chain carries TRBV5-4 and TRBJ2-3, with TRBD2 identical over 9 bases. Per the germline V gene, CDR1 is SGHNT and CDR2 is YYREEE (reference sequence). The trim removed 3 bases at V and 5 bases at J, leaving 7 bases unmatched. This CDR3 has 15 amino acids. The CDR3 spells CASSSAGGPGDTQYF. The CDR3 DNA reads as TGTGCCAGCAGCTCGGCGGGAGGGCCGGGAGATACGCAGTATTTT.

The CDR3 DNA reads TGCGCCAGCAGCTTGGATAGGACAGAAGAAAAACTGTTTTTT. Translated, it gives CASSLDRTEEKLFF. This chain connects TRBV5-1 to TRBJ1-4, with TRBD1 as a possible D gene (6 bases). CDR3 size: 14 residues. Deletions cut 0 bases from V and 8 bases from J, with 11 bases between. Germline lookup yields CDR1 SGHRS and CDR2 YFSETQ.